This T cell receptor (beta chain) was sequenced in a study of blood T cell repertoires in COVID-19. As for the study in general: Sources were T cells, B-cell-depleted T cells, or PBMCs; the material itself was cDNA or gDNA.

With 3 bases clipped from V and 4 bases from J, the junction kept 5 bases outside the gene matches. The CDR3 runs 15 residues. Germline CDR1 KGHDR, CDR2 SFDVKD. In the original analysis: How many nucleated cells were present was estimated from reference gene primer amplification. Generated by immunoSEQ multiplex PCR, the TCRdb table keeps only in-frame clones and is missing some. D and trimming were read from the DNA, whereas the V and J calls and clone size are those reported in that table. The sample records over 150,000 clones, roughly 80% being singletons. Participants reported their clinical history, and cohort assignment relied on those reports. All recovered Cohort 3 donors got two negative PCRs, got clearance, or saw symptom resolution.

The chain carries TRBV24-1 and TRBJ2-1; 7 bases map to TRBD2. The specimen was PBMCs or T cells enriched from blood (not recorded which). The TCR was taken from a woman in her fifties or sixties who had recovered from COVID-19. The CDR3 region is CATSDPSGLYNEQFF. DNA for the CDR3: TGTGCCACCAGTGATCCTAGCGGCCTTTACAATGAGCAGTTCTTC.